This record covers a single T cell receptor (beta chain). Its antigen is currently unknown. Relative to the germline gene, one junction end is altered; a read error may explain this. This sample was taken from a study of blood T cells in healthy people across ages. Regarding the study as a whole: Getting older went along with TCR beta diversity per million T cells dropping roughly linearly. Unsorted PBMCs ruled out conclusive naive versus antigen-experienced comparison.

Germline CDR1 SGHAT, CDR2 FQNNGV. The CDR3 covers 13 residues. Primed by a sample-barcoded 5' primer and a J-beta primer mix, a second PCR proceeded for roughly 7 to 11 cycles. Researchers report that a template-switch adaptor with 12 random nucleotides tagged each cDNA molecule. In TCRdb, the 5' RACE reads were re-called with MiXCR into one record per CDR3 protein. The sample lists about a million distinct CDR3 sequences, 35% to 45% occurring once. Healthy Caucasian individuals from Russia aged about 6 to 90 were enrolled as donors. J is TRBJ1-1 and V is TRBV11-2; no reliable D call. This sequence originates from a man aged 18 to 35 in good health. The specimen was blood. CDR3 region: CASKGSQNAEAFF. CDR3 sequence (DNA): TGTGCCAGCAAGGGCAGCCAGAACGCTGAAGCTTTCTTT. The full variable domain, in which reference TRBV11-2 and TRBJ1-1 provide the parts outside the CDR3, is EAGVAQSPRYKIIEKRQSVAFWCNPISGHATLYWYQQILGQGPKLLIQFQNNGVVDDSQLPKDRFSAERLKGVDSTLKIQPAKLEDSAVYLCASKGSQNAEAFFGQGTRLTVV.